The clone carrying this TCR beta chain is a singleton in its sample. This CDR3 spans 16 amino acids. With 4 bases removed from V and 0 bases from J, the gap between germline ends came to 15 bases. Looked up from germline, CDR1 is SGHNT and CDR2 is YYREEE (reference sequence). Original methodology: It was from reference gene primer amplification that nucleated cell counts were estimated. Assay used: immunoSEQ multiplex PCR; TCRdb lists only in-frame clones, some missing. V and J calls and clone size are given by that table; D and trimming were obtained from the DNA. The sample consists of 70,000 or so clones, roughly 82% of them appearing once. The record originates from a study of blood T cell repertoires in COVID-19. Study in general: Both acute and convalescent COVID-19 samples were obtained from the United States, Italy and Spain. T cells, B-cell-depleted T cells, or PBMCs provided the cDNA or gDNA that served as material.

V and J are TRBV5-4 and TRBJ2-3; tentative D call: TRBD2 (5 bases). Material for sequencing was peripheral blood. This sequence was found in a human donor in a cohort sampled during active COVID-19. The CDR3 region is CASSDRRASSTDTQYF. CDR3 nucleotides: TGTGCCAGCAGCGATCGGCGGGCCTCTAGCACAGATACGCAGTATTTT.